These 13 T cell receptor beta chains were all obtained from the same sample, sequenced in a study of blood T cells in healthy people across ages. Alongside a J-beta primer mix, a sample-barcoded 5' primer served in a second PCR lasting roughly 6 to 11 cycles. TCRdb re-called the 5' RACE reads with MiXCR, one entry per CDR3 protein. This sample has more than 700,000 distinct CDR3 sequences, with 35% to 60% found just once. The sequenced sample consisted of blood. These receptors were obtained from a man older than 75 in good health.

V and J are TRBV7-6 and TRBJ2-3; TRBD2 matches at 7 bases. J lost 4 bases, V lost 2 bases, and 6 bases had no gene match. This CDR3 has 15 residues. Germline-derived CDR1 and CDR2 are SGHVS and FNYEAQ. The CDR3 DNA is TGTGCCAGCAGCTTAACACGACTAGCTGCAGATACGCAGTATTTT. It is translated as CASSLTRLAADTQYF.

V and J are TRBV7-2 and TRBJ2-3; D is unresolved. The length of the CDR3 is 15 residues. V lost 3 bases and J lost 2, with 12 bases in between. Germline V gene data show CDR1 as SGHTA and CDR2 as FQGNSA. For the CDR3, the DNA is TGTGCCAGCAGCTTCACTGAACTTCTCACAGATACGCAGTATTTT. Its translation: CASSFTELLTDTQYF.

The rearrangement joins TRBV30 to TRBJ2-1; 8 nucleotides line up with TRBD2. The V gene's germline CDR1 is GTSNPN and CDR2 SVGIG (reference sequence). The trim removed 3 bases at V and 8 bases at J, leaving 12 bases unmatched. This CDR3 has 15 amino acids. CDR3: CAWRVSGAAPHEQFF. CDR3 nucleotide sequence: TGTGCCTGGAGAGTTAGCGGGGCGGCCCCCCATGAGCAGTTCTTC. The full variable domain, in which reference TRBV30 and TRBJ2-1 provide the parts outside the CDR3, is SQTIHQWPATLVQPVGSPLSLECTVEGTSNPNLYWYRQAAGRGLQLLFYSVGIGQISSEVPQNLSASRPQDRQFILSSKKLLLSDSGFYLCAWRVSGAAPHEQFFGPGTRLTVL.

V and J are TRBV4-3 and TRBJ1-4; 9 bases are shared with TRBD1. Trimming at V came to 4 bases and at J to 7 bases, leaving 4 bases not matched to a gene. CDR1 and CDR2 (germline): LGHNA, YSLEER. The CDR3 extends over 14 amino acids. CDR3 sequence reads: CASSRTGAAEKLFF. CDR3 sequence (DNA): TGCGCCAGCAGCCGGACAGGGGCGGCTGAAAAACTGTTTTTT.

The rearrangement uses TRBV29-1 and TRBJ2-3; unclear D gene. This CDR3 contains 13 residues. Trimming shortened V by 4 bases and J by 0 bases, and 8 bases separated the two germline ends. Germline V CDR1 and CDR2: SQVTM, ANQGSEA. CDR3 nucleotide sequence: TGCAGCGTTGGGCGGACCAGCACAGATACGCAGTATTTT. Residues: CSVGRTSTDTQYF.

The chain couples TRBV20-1 to TRBJ2-1, with 9 bases that match TRBD2. J lost 5 bases, V lost 0 bases, and 8 bases had no gene match. Germline V gene sequence: CDR1 DFQATT, CDR2 SNEGSKA (reference sequence). This CDR3 contains 16 residues. CDR3 protein: CSARDLSSGSHNEQFF. CDR3 coding DNA: TGCAGTGCTAGAGATCTAAGTAGCGGGAGCCACAATGAGCAGTTCTTC.

This clonotype was picked up one time. V usage is TRBV28 and J usage is TRBJ1-2; 7 positions match TRBD1. The CDR3 length is 13 residues. After removal of 7 bases from V and 5 bases from J, the junction contained 7 bases not matched to a gene. The V gene's germline CDR1 is MDHEN and CDR2 SYDVKM. CDR3 sequence: CASNRDSSYGYTF. CDR3 bases: TGTGCCAGCAATCGGGACAGCAGTTATGGCTACACCTTC.

This clonotype was seen more than once but under ten times. The rearrangement links TRBV13 to TRBJ1-2; 11 positions match TRBD1. The junction had 11 bases not matched to a gene; V was cut back by 6 bases and J by 8 bases. This CDR3 spans 15 amino acids. Germline CDR1 PRHDT, CDR2 FYEKMQ (reference sequence). CDR3 protein: CASREGGQGAKGYTF. CDR3 bases: TGTGCCAGCAGGGAAGGAGGACAGGGGGCTAAAGGCTACACCTTC.

The V call is TRBV7-2, the J call TRBJ2-5; no definite D call. Matching the DNA end better, TRBJ2-7 makes the J call doubtful. The CDR3 covers 15 residues. The germline gives CDR1 SGHTA, CDR2 FQGNSA. Here the CDR3 reads CASSLLGEIGPEQYF. The CDR3 nucleotides read TGTGCCAGCAGCTTATTAGGAGAGATAGGTCCCGAGCAGTACTTC.

The rearrangement uses TRBV4-3 and TRBJ2-1; no clear D gene. The germline gives CDR1 LGHNA, CDR2 YSLEER. The V end was cut by 1 base, the J end by 6 bases, with 10 bases between. The CDR3 has 14 residues. The CDR3 reads CASSQVLPSNEQFF. The DNA for the CDR3 is TGCGCCAGCAGCCAAGTTCTACCGAGCAATGAGCAGTTCTTC.

This clonotype was counted between two and nine times. The V and J genes are TRBV29-1 and TRBJ2-3; maybe TRBD2 (5 bases). This CDR3 region has 13 residues. Germline CDR1 and CDR2: SQVTM and ANQGSEA. The ends were cut back, 7 bases at V and 2 bases at J, with 13 bases in the middle. Here the CDR3 DNA reads TGCAGCGCTGGACTGTCTTTCACAGATACGCAGTATTTT. This codes for CSAGLSFTDTQYF.

The CDR3 nucleotides read TGTGCCAGCAGCCAAGTTTTGGCGGGGAGAGGAAACACCATATATTTT. Protein: CASSQVLAGRGNTIYF. This chain links TRBV3-1 with TRBJ1-3, with no clear D. The CDR3 runs to 16 residues. Germline V gives CDR1 LGHDT, CDR2 YNNKEL (reference sequence). V lost 1 base to trimming and J lost 4 bases, with 14 bases between them.

This clonotype has at least ten counts. The chain employs TRBV20-1 and TRBJ2-5; D gene uncertain. V lost 3 bases, J lost 2 bases, and 4 bases lay in between. Germline V gene data show CDR1 as DFQATT and CDR2 as SNEGSKA (reference sequence). CDR3 length: 11 residues. CDR3 sequence: CSASVQETQYF. CDR3 DNA sequence: TGCAGTGCTAGCGTACAAGAGACCCAGTACTTC.